The 6 T cell receptor beta chains below all came from one sample that was sequenced in a study of CD8 T cells in ankylosing spondylitis. From the 5' RACE reads, TCRdb called clonotypes with MiXCR, one entry per CDR3 protein. This sample yields roughly 450,000 distinct CDR3 sequences, of which roughly 26% are seen a single time; roughly 0.9% belongs to the top ten. No antigen has been assigned to these receptors. Study-wide results and limits: There was a TCR beta motif, made of several highly homologous variants, that appeared characteristic of ankylosing spondylitis blood.

The sample taken for sequencing was blood, either unsorted or a sorted T cell fraction (not recorded which). These receptors originate from a male donor with ankylosing spondylitis.

This clonotype was picked up a small number of times. The CDR3 nucleotides are TGCGCCAGCAGCCCGCGCCGGATGAACACTGAAGCTTTCTTT. Translated, it gives CASSPRRMNTEAFF. The J gene is TRBJ1-1, the V gene TRBV5-1; D is unclear. Trimming took off 4 bases at V and 0 bases at J, with 10 bases between the two ends. The CDR3 is 14 residues long. Germline CDR1 and CDR2: SGHRS and YFSETQ.

This clonotype was observed a few times. The chain links TRBV20-1 to TRBJ1-4; D gene uncertain. V lost 0 bases and J lost 5, with 13 bases in between. The germline CDR1 and CDR2 sequences are DFQATT and SNEGSKA (reference sequence). CDR3 length equals 15 residues. CDR3: CSARDLGSGNEKLFF. The CDR3 DNA follows: TGCAGTGCTAGAGATCTAGGCAGCGGGAATGAAAAACTGTTTTTT.

V and J are TRBV20-1 and TRBJ2-7, with unresolved D. Germline loops: CDR1 DFQATT, CDR2 SNEGSKA (reference sequence). Deletions cut 6 bases from V and 5 bases from J, with 20 bases between. CDR3 size: 14 residues. The CDR3 nucleotides read TGCAGTGCAAAGAGCTCCACGGCTACCGACGAGCAGTACTTC. This encodes CSAKSSTATDEQYF.

V is TRBV7-9 and J is TRBJ2-1, with 10 bases that match TRBD2. Trimming cost V 2 bases and J 8 bases; bases outside gene matches: 6. The CDR3 consists of 15 residues. From germline, CDR1 is SEHNR and CDR2 FQNEAQ (reference sequence). The CDR3 nucleotides are TGTGCCAGCAGCTTAAGCGGGAGGGCCGTGGATGAGCAGTTCTTC. Its translation: CASSLSGRAVDEQFF.

This clonotype was seen a few times. The chain has TRBV20-1 and TRBJ2-3, with 7 bases matching TRBD1. After removal of 8 bases from V and 0 bases from J, the junction contained 14 bases not matched to a gene. CDR3 length: 16 amino acids. CDR1 is DFQATT, CDR2 SNEGSKA, per germline (reference sequence). CDR3 residues: CSLTPGQRSSTDTQYF. For the CDR3, the DNA is TGCAGTCTCACCCCGGGACAGAGATCTAGCACAGATACGCAGTATTTT.

Points on this clonotype: The junction and the germline gene differ at one end; a read error may be behind it. The chain is built from TRBV5-1 and TRBJ2-1; D possibly corresponds to TRBD1 (5 bases). Germline V gives CDR1 SGHRS, CDR2 YFSETQ. There are 13 residues in the CDR3. CDR3 region: CASRLGPLDEQFF. DNA of the CDR3: TGCGCCAGCAGGTTGGGGCCACTCGATGAGCAGTTCTTC.